Following are 28 T cell receptor beta chains from one sample sequenced in a study of blood T cell repertoires in COVID-19. This table comes from immunoSEQ multiplex PCR, and its TCRdb copy is limited to in-frame clones, with some not included. In the table there are about 670,000 clones, approximately 90% of which are singletons. The sequencing input was peripheral blood. These TCRs come from a woman aged 18-30 years with acute or convalescent COVID-19.

This clone was recorded only once. The rearrangement joins TRBV6-5 to TRBJ1-2; TRBD1 might be the D (5 bases). V lost 4 bases, J lost 3 bases, and 6 bases lay in between. From germline, CDR1 is MNHEY and CDR2 SVGAGI. The CDR3 contains 12 residues. The CDR3 DNA follows: TGTGCCAGCAGTTCAGGGTACTATGGCTACACCTTC. Translating it yields CASSSGYYGYTF.

J is TRBJ1-1 and V is TRBV19, with 8 bases fitting TRBD1. The germline CDR1 and CDR2 sequences are LNHDA and SQIVND (reference sequence). V dropped 6 bases and J dropped 5; count of bases not matched to a gene: 5. This CDR3 region has 13 residues. The CDR3 DNA is TGTGCCAGTAGCCCAGACAGGGGAACTGAAGCTTTCTTT. Translating gives CASSPDRGTEAFF.

The chain is built from TRBV9 and TRBJ1-2; TRBD1 aligns across 7 bases. The CDR3 is 12 amino acids. CDR1 SGDLS and CDR2 YYNGEE come from the germline V gene. Trimming removed 6 bases from V and 4 bases from J; junction bases left unmatched: 3. CDR3 residues: CASTRQGYGYTF. The CDR3 coding sequence is TGTGCCAGCACTCGACAGGGCTATGGCTACACCTTC.

This chain joins TRBV4-3 and TRBJ1-1, with D possibly TRBD1 on 6 matching bases. The germline gives CDR1 LGHNA, CDR2 YSLEER. Trimming took off 6 bases at V and 6 bases at J, with 17 bases between the two ends. This CDR3 has 14 residues. In DNA, the CDR3 is TGCGCCAGCAGGCAGGGGAGGGCTAGTCCTGAAGCTTTCTTT. This sequence encodes CASRQGRASPEAFF.

This clone was counted once. The rearrangement links TRBV3-1 (or the pseudogene TRBV3-2) to TRBJ1-5; D unresolved. The V end was cut by 2 bases, the J end by 0 bases, with 11 bases between. The CDR3 runs to 16 residues. Per germline, CDR1 LGHDT and CDR2 YNNKEL (reference sequence). The CDR3 loop reads CASSQRGVHSNQPQHF. CDR3 nucleotides: TGTGCCAGCAGCCAAAGAGGTGTTCATAGCAATCAGCCCCAGCATTTT.

V usage is TRBV6-1 and J usage is TRBJ2-7; TRBD1 might be the D (7 bases). Trimming took off 3 bases at V and 2 bases at J, with 11 bases between the two ends. CDR3 length equals 14 residues. CDR1 and CDR2 from the germline V gene are MNHNS and SASEGT. Here the CDR3 DNA reads TGTGCCAGCAGTGAGCGGGACAGCACCTACGAGCAGTACTTC. Its protein is CASSERDSTYEQYF.

The chain uses TRBV5-1 and TRBJ1-2; no reliable D call. The V gene lost 0 bases and the J gene lost 5 bases, with 14 bases spanning the gap. From germline, CDR1 is SGHRS and CDR2 YFSETQ. The CDR3 has 15 residues. This CDR3 reads CASSLDQATLYGYTF. CDR3 nucleotide sequence: TGCGCCAGCAGCTTGGACCAGGCCACTCTTTATGGCTACACCTTC.

The chain has TRBV4-3 and TRBJ1-1, with 7 bases fitting TRBD1. Looked up from germline, CDR1 is LGHNA and CDR2 is YSLEER. The V gene end was trimmed by 2 bases and the J gene end by 11 bases; junction bases not matched to a gene: 8. The CDR3 sequence is 13 residues long. CDR3 sequence: CASSQFPGQFAFF. CDR3 nucleotide sequence: TGCGCCAGCAGCCAATTCCCGGGACAGTTTGCTTTCTTT.

The V call is TRBV7-2, the J call TRBJ1-3; D ambiguous. Germline V gives CDR1 SGHTA, CDR2 FQGNSA. V dropped 7 bases and J dropped 0 bases, with 10 bases sitting between them. This CDR3 spans 14 amino acids. The CDR3 coding sequence is TGTGCCAGCATCGAGCCTTACTCTGGAAACACCATATATTTT. Translation gives CASIEPYSGNTIYF.

V usage is TRBV30 and J usage is TRBJ1-2; 8 positions agree with TRBD1. Germline values: CDR1 GTSNPN, CDR2 SVGIG (reference sequence). V dropped 0 bases and J dropped 5; count of bases not matched to a gene: 5. The CDR3 runs to 14 residues. The CDR3: CAWSVQGVGYGYTF. CDR3 nucleotides: TGTGCCTGGAGTGTACAGGGGGTGGGGTATGGCTACACCTTC.

Remarks on this clone: The junction does not match germline at one end; this may be a read error. The chain employs TRBV6-1 and TRBJ1-1; D is uncertain. Germline CDR1 and CDR2: MNHNS and SASEGT. This CDR3 spans 15 amino acids. The CDR3 protein is CASSEDGNRNTEAFF. CDR3 DNA: TGTGCCAGCAGCGAAGATGGAAACAGGAACACTGAAGCTTTCTTT.

The V gene is TRBV24-1, the J gene TRBJ2-7; possible D gene TRBD1, 5 bases. CDR1 and CDR2 (germline): KGHDR, SFDVKD. The CDR3 has 16 residues. The V end lost 0 bases, the J end lost 4 bases, and 15 bases lay between the germline ends. The CDR3 bases are TGTGCCACCAGTGATTTGGGATCCGGACAAGCATACGAGCAGTACTTC. Protein: CATSDLGSGQAYEQYF.

For this clone: Different DNA sequences within this sample yield the same CDR3. The chain combines TRBV4-3 with TRBJ1-6, with 7 bases identical to TRBD1. The CDR3 is 15 residues long. The germline V gene encodes CDR1 LGHNA and CDR2 YSLEER. The ends lost 3 bases at V and 7 bases at J; junction bases unmatched: 6. The CDR3 reads CASSQTGTGNSPLHF. The DNA for the CDR3 is TGCGCCAGCAGCCAGACAGGGACGGGGAATTCACCCCTCCACTTT.

CDR3 sequence (DNA): TGTGCCTGGAGTGTAGAGGTTACGCAGTATTTT. It encodes CAWSVEVTQYF. V and J are TRBV30 and TRBJ2-3; no reliable D call. Trimming took 0 bases from V and 8 from J, leaving 6 bases between them. The CDR3 runs to 11 residues. The V gene's germline CDR1 is GTSNPN and CDR2 SVGIG (reference sequence). The full variable domain, completed using reference TRBV30 and TRBJ2-3, is SQTIHQWPATLVQPVGSPLSLECTVEGTSNPNLYWYRQAAGRGLQLLFYSVGIGQISSEVPQNLSASRPQDRQFILSSKKLLLSDSGFYLCAWSVEVTQYFGPGTRLTVL.

This rearrangement joins TRBV6-5 to TRBJ2-5; D is possibly TRBD1 (5 bases). V lost 5 bases, J lost 5 bases, and 9 bases lay in between. This CDR3 spans 12 amino acids. Per the germline V gene, CDR1 is MNHEY and CDR2 is SVGAGI. CDR3 in DNA: TGTGCCAGCAGTCAGGGTCTTGAGACCCAGTACTTC. Its protein product is CASSQGLETQYF.

The gene calls are TRBV11-1 and TRBJ1-1; 7 bases fit TRBD1. Germline V gives CDR1 SGHAT, CDR2 FQDESV (reference sequence). The CDR3 is 15 amino acids. J was trimmed by 0 bases and V by 5 bases; bases with no gene match: 6. CDR3 sequence reads: CASSRQTGMNTEAFF. The CDR3 nucleotides read TGTGCCAGCAGCCGGCAGACAGGGATGAACACTGAAGCTTTCTTT. Based on the CDR3 plus reference TRBV11-1 and TRBJ1-1, the full variable domain is EAEVAQSPRYKITEKSQAVAFWCDPISGHATLYWYRQILGQGPELLVQFQDESVVDDSQLPKDRFSAERLKGVDSTLKIQPAELGDSAMYLCASSRQTGMNTEAFFGQGTRLTVV.

This chain joins TRBV12-5 and TRBJ1-1; 9 bases align to TRBD1. CDR1 and CDR2 (germline): LGHNT, FRNRAP. This CDR3 has 13 residues. Germline trimming cut 2 bases from V and 12 bases from J; bases unmatched to any gene: 7. The CDR3 here is CASGLPRTGVTFF. CDR3 nucleotides: TGTGCTAGTGGTTTGCCCAGGACAGGGGTAACTTTCTTT.

The gene calls are TRBV18 and TRBJ2-7, with 8 bases aligning to TRBD1. In germline, CDR1 is KGHSH, CDR2 LQKENI. The CDR3 is 15 amino acids. The V gene end was trimmed by 2 bases and the J gene end by 2 bases; junction bases not matched to a gene: 5. The CDR3 region has the DNA TGTGCCAGCTCACCATTGGACAGGGCCACCTACGAGCAGTACTTC. Protein sequence: CASSPLDRATYEQYF.

This sequence joins TRBV19 and TRBJ2-7; 8 positions match TRBD1. The CDR3 consists of 15 residues. Germline V gene sequence: CDR1 LNHDA, CDR2 SQIVND (reference sequence). Unmatched junction bases numbered 8, after V lost 4 bases and J lost 3 bases. This CDR3 is CASSTPQDRGYEQYF. The CDR3 coding sequence is TGTGCCAGTAGTACACCTCAAGACAGGGGCTACGAGCAGTACTTC.

The rearrangement links TRBV27 to TRBJ1-2, with D possibly being TRBD1 (6 bases). Trimming cost V 8 bases and J 4 bases, with 14 bases left between them. The germline V gene encodes CDR1 MNHEY and CDR2 SMNVEV (reference sequence). This CDR3 has 13 amino acids. This CDR3 reads CASGSGGGYGYTF. As DNA, the CDR3 is TGTGCCAGCGGGTCGGGGGGCGGCTATGGCTACACCTTC.

The chain employs TRBV7-2 and TRBJ1-2; D gene uncertain. Germline assignment: CDR1 SGHTA and CDR2 FQGNSA. The ends were cut back, 6 bases at V and 8 bases at J, with 16 bases in the middle. The CDR3 consists of 13 residues. CDR3 amino acids: CASSSTVQGGYTF. CDR3 coding DNA: TGTGCCAGCAGTTCTACAGTCCAAGGAGGCTACACCTTC.

CDR3 in amino acids: CSVVWPPSDEQFF. CDR3 coding DNA: TGCAGCGTTGTGTGGCCCCCTAGCGATGAGCAGTTCTTC. The chain couples TRBV29-1 to TRBJ2-1; D is perhaps TRBD2 (6 bases). Trimming removed 4 bases at V and 8 bases at J, with 15 bases between. The length of the CDR3 is 13 residues. The germline CDR1 and CDR2 sequences are SQVTM and ANQGSEA.

V usage is TRBV6-9 and J usage is TRBJ2-5, with 11 bases matching TRBD2. With V trimmed by 4 bases and J by 3 bases, 4 bases remained unmatched. CDR1 and CDR2 (germline): MNHGY, SVAAGI. The CDR3 is 15 amino acids. CDR3 DNA sequence: TGTGCCAGCAGTTTGAGACTAGCGGGGAAAGAGACCCAGTACTTC. The encoded protein is CASSLRLAGKETQYF.

This clone was seen once. The chain carries TRBV4-2 and TRBJ2-7; the match to TRBD1 covers 8 bases. J lost 6 bases, V lost 4 bases, and 11 bases had no gene match. Germline assignment: CDR1 LGHNA and CDR2 YNFKEQ. There are 15 residues in the CDR3. Written as DNA, the CDR3 is TGTGCCAGCAGCCGCCTCGGACAGGGTTACAGCGAGCAGTACTTC. Translation: CASSRLGQGYSEQYF.

The chain uses TRBV15 and TRBJ2-3; no reliable D call. The CDR3 extends over 11 amino acids. CDR1 is LNHNV and CDR2 is YYDKDF in the germline V gene (reference sequence). Trimming stripped 8 bases from V and 1 base from J, with 4 bases between. CDR3 amino acids: CATGGTDTQYF. CDR3 DNA: TGTGCCACCGGAGGCACAGATACGCAGTATTTT.

The chain has TRBV15 and TRBJ2-2; D is perhaps TRBD2 (5 bases). The V end was cut by 7 bases, the J end by 6 bases, with 9 bases between. In germline, CDR1 is LNHNV, CDR2 YYDKDF (reference sequence). There are 12 residues in the CDR3. The CDR3 DNA reads as TGTGCCACCAACGGGAAAGCCGGGGAGCTGTTTTTT. This codes for CATNGKAGELFF.

The chain links TRBV5-4 to TRBJ1-6; tentative D call: TRBD1 (6 bases). CDR3 length: 14 amino acids. Between the trimmed V and J ends, which lost 4 bases and 7 bases, there was a span of 12 bases. Germline CDR1 and CDR2: SGHNT and YYREEE (reference sequence). DNA of the CDR3: TGTGCCAGCAGCCACAGGGTTGGAAATTCACCCCTCCACTTT. Translation: CASSHRVGNSPLHF.

DNA for the CDR3: TGTGCCAGCAGCCCGGTTGGGCAGACCAATAATTCACCCCTCCACTTT. Its protein is CASSPVGQTNNSPLHF. This chain connects TRBV28 to TRBJ1-6; D is undetermined. Trimming removed 6 bases from V and 5 bases from J, with 17 bases in between. CDR1 is MDHEN and CDR2 is SYDVKM in the germline V gene. The CDR3 is 16 residues long.